This T cell receptor beta chain was found in a study of OX40 agonist ivuxolimab in advanced cancers. General study findings and limits: Circulating CD4+ and CD8+ T cells showed clonal expansion by week 6 at 0.1 to 3.0 mg/kg.

Patients were excluded for autoimmune disease history or systemic immunosuppression. About this clone: Its matching antigen is unknown.

The protocol was immunoSEQ multiplex PCR, while the TCRdb copy is restricted to in-frame clones and leaves out a portion. The table lists roughly 70,000 clones, about 88% of them singletons. From germline, CDR1 is MNHNS and CDR2 SASEGT. V shed 3 bases and J shed 5 bases, with 5 bases lying between them. The CDR3 contains 12 residues. The V call is TRBV6-1, the J call TRBJ1-5; D ambiguous. The source is an adult with an advanced solid tumor such as melanoma, head and neck, liver or kidney cancer. The specimen was CD4+ or CD8+ T cells sorted from blood, collected in a trial of the OX40 agonist ivuxolimab. CDR3 residues: CASSELYQPQHF. For the CDR3, the DNA is TGTGCCAGCAGTGAGCTCTATCAGCCCCAGCATTTT.